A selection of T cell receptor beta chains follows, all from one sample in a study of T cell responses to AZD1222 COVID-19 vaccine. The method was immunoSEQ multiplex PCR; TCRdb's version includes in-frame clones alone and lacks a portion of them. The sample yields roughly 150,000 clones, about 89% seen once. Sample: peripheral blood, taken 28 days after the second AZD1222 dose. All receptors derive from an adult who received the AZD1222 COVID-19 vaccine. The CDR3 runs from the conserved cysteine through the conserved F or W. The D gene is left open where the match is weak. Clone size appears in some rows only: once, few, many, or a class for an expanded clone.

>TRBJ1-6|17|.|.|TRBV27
TGTGCCAGCAGTTTCGCGACAGCGAGCTCCTATAATTCACCCCTCCACTTT
CASSFATASSYNSPLHF
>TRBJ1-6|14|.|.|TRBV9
TGTGCCAGCAGCGTCGGGACGGCGGGTTCACCCCTCCACTTT
CASSVGTAGSPLHF
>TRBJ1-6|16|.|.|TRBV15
TGTGCCACCAGCAGAGGCCCCCCGGACCCAAATTCACCCCTCCACTTT
CATSRGPPDPNSPLHF
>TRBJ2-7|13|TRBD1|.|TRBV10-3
TGTGCCATCAGCTCCGGACAGGTAGACGAGCAGTACTTC
CAISSGQVDEQYF
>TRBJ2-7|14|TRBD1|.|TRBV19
TGTGCCAGTAGTATTGACAGGGAAAGTCACGAGCAGTACTTC
CASSIDRESHEQYF
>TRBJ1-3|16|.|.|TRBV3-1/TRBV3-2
TGTGCCAGCAGCCCAGAGGACGGAGCCTCTGGAAACACCATATATTTT
CASSPEDGASGNTIYF
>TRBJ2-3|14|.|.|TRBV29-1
TGCAGCGTTGGAAAAGGGAGTCAGGCAGATACGCAGTATTTT
CSVGKGSQADTQYF
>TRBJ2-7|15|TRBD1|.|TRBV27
TGTGCCAGCAGTCCGAGGACAGGGTCAAAGCGTCCGCAGTACTTC
CASSPRTGSKRPQYF
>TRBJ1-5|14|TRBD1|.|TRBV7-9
TGTGCCAGCAGCGGGACAGGGGAGAATCAGCCCCAGCATTTT
CASSGTGENQPQHF
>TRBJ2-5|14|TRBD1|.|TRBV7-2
TGTGCCAGCACCAGTACCGGGACAGCAGAGACCCAGTACTTC
CASTSTGTAETQYF
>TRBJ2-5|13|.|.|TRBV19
TGTGCCAGTAGTCCGTCTAGGAGTAAGACCCAGTACTTC
CASSPSRSKTQYF
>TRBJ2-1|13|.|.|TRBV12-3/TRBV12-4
TGTGCCAGCAGCCAACCCCAGGGTGATGAGCAGTTCTTC
CASSQPQGDEQFF
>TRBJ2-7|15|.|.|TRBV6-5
TGTGCCAGCAGACACCCCCGGGACAACTCCTACGAGCAGTACTTC
CASRHPRDNSYEQYF
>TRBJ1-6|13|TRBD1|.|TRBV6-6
TGTGCCACCATGGACAGGGGAGATTCACCCCTCCACTTT
CATMDRGDSPLHF
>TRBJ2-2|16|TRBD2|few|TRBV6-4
TGTGCCAGCAGTGACTCCTCTAGCGGGGACACCGGGGAGCTGTTTTTT
CASSDSSSGDTGELFF
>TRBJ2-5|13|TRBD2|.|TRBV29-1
TGCAGCGTTGAGGCTAGAGCGGGGGAGACCCAGTACTTC
CSVEARAGETQYF
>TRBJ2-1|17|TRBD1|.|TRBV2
TGTGCCAGCACCAAGGCCTGCCGGGACAGGGAATTTAGTGAGCAGTTCTTC
CASTKACRDREFSEQFF
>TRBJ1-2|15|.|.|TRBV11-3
TGTGCCAGCAGCCCGGGCCTGGATATTAACTATGGCTACACCTTC
CASSPGLDINYGYTF
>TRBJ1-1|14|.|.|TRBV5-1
TGCGCCAGCAGCTTGGCAAGGGAGACCACTGAAGCTTTCTTT
CASSLARETTEAFF
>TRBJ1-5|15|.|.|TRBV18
TGTGCCAGCTCCCGTCAGAGGGATAGCAATCAGCCCCAGCATTTT
CASSRQRDSNQPQHF
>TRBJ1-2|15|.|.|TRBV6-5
TGTGCCAGCAGTTACTCGGGTCGGGTTAACTATGGCTACACCTTC
CASSYSGRVNYGYTF
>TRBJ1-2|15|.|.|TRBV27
TGTGCCAGCAGTCCATCCTTAACAGGCGTCTATGGCTACACCTTC
CASSPSLTGVYGYTF
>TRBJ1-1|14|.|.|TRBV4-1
TGCGCCAGCAGCTCAGACAGAGTGAACACTGAAGCTTTCTTT
CASSSDRVNTEAFF
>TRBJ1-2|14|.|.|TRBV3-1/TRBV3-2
TGTGCCAGCAGCCAAGATCAGAGGGCCTATGGCTACACCTTC
CASSQDQRAYGYTF
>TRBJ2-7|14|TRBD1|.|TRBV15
TGTGCCACCAGCAGACAAACAGGGGTCAGCGAGCAGTACTTC
CATSRQTGVSEQYF
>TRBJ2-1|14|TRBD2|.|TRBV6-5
TGTGCCAGCATGAAGGGACTAGCCCTAAGGGTGCAGTTCTTC
CASMKGLALRVQFF
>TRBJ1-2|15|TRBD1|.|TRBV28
TGTGCCAGCAGTTTCCCGACAGGGGGCATGGATGGCTACACCTTC
CASSFPTGGMDGYTF
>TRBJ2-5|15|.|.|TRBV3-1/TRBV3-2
TGTGCCAGCAGCCGGGTACCGGCAACGCAAGAGACCCAGTACTTC
CASSRVPATQETQYF
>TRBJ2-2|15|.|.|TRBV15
TGTGCCACCAGCAGAGAGGCGCGCAGCACCGGGGAGCTGTTTTTT
CATSREARSTGELFF
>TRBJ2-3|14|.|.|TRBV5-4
TGTGCCAGCAGTCCGGGGGGCAGCACAGATACGCAGTATTTT
CASSPGGSTDTQYF
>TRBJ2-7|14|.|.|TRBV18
TGTGCCAGCTCACCACCACGGGGTCCCTACGAGCAGTACTTC
CASSPPRGPYEQYF
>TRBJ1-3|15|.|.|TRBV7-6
TGTGCCAGCAGCCAGCAGGGGTTTCCTGGAAACACCATATATTTT
CASSQQGFPGNTIYF
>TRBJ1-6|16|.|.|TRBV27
TGTGCCAGCAGTCAGTACAGGAGGGCCGATAATTCACCCCTCCACTTT
CASSQYRRADNSPLHF
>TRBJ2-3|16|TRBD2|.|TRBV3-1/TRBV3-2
TGTGCCAGCAGCCAAGATGGGCGGGAGGATACAGATACGCAGTATTTT
CASSQDGREDTDTQYF
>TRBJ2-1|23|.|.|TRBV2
.
CASKTPLAARDKANNEQFFGPVF
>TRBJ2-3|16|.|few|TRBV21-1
TGTGCCAGCAGCCGTCGGCTAGCGGGAGTGTTAGATACGCAGTATTTT
CASSRRLAGVLDTQYF
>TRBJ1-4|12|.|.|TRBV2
TGTGCCAGCAGCGAAGATCGGCGGAAACTGTTTTTT
CASSEDRRKLFF
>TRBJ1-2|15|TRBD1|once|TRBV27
TGTGCCAGCAGTCCCCGGGCCCAGGGGGCGAACGGCTACACCTTC
CASSPRAQGANGYTF
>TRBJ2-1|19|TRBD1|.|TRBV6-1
TGTGCCAGCAGTGAAGCCCTATCGACAGGGGTGAGCTCCTACAATGAGCAGTTCTTC
CASSEALSTGVSSYNEQFF